This T cell receptor beta chain was profiled in a study of blood T cell repertoires in COVID-19. Study overall: The United States, Italy and Spain were the sources of the acute and convalescent COVID-19 samples. The analysed material was cDNA or gDNA that came from T cells, B-cell-depleted T cells, or PBMCs.

Using immunoSEQ multiplex PCR, the repertoire was profiled, and TCRdb retains in-frame clones only, with some absent. Of over 350,000 clones in the sample, 70% to 90% were seen once. The CDR3 sequence is 13 residues long. Trimming shortened V by 4 bases and J by 4 bases, and 8 bases separated the two germline ends. Per the germline V gene, CDR1 is MNHEY and CDR2 is SVGEGT. Enrolled through a virtual design, the participants were between roughly 18 and 95 years of age and came from approximately 25 US areas. Participant-given clinical history determined each cohort assignment. The rearrangement joins TRBV6-2 or TRBV6-3 to TRBJ1-5; D is unresolved. The sequence derives from a woman aged 18-30 years with acute COVID-19. Sequencing was done on a sample of PBMCs or T cells enriched from blood (not recorded which). CDR3 bases: TGTGCCAGCAGTTCACTACTTAATCAGCCCCAGCATTTT. Amino acid sequence: CASSSLLNQPQHF.